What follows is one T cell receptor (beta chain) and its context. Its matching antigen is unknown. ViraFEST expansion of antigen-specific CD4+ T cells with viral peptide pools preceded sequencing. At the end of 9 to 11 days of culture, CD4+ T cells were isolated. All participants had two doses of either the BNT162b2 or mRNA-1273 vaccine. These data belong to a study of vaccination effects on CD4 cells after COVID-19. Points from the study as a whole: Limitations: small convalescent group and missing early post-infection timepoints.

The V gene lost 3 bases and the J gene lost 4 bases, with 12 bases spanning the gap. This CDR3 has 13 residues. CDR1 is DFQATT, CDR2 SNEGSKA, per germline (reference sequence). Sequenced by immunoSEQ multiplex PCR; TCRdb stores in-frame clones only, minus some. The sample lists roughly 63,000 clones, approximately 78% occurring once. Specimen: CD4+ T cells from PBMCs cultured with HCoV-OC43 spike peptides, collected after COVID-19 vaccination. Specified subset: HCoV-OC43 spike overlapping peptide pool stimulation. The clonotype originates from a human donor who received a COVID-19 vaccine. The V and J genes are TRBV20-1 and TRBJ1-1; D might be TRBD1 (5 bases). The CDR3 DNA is TGCAGTGCTAGTGGGGGGGTAATCACTGAAGCTTTCTTT. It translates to CSASGGVITEAFF.